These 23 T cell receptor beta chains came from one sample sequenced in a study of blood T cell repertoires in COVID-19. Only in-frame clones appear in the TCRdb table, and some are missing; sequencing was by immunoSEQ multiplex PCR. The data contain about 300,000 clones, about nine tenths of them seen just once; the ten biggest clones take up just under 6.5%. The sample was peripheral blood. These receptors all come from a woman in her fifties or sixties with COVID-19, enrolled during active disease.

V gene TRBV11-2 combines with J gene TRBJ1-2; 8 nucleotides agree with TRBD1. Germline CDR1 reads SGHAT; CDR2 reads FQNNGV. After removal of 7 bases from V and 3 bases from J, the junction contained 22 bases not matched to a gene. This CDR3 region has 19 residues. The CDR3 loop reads CASNLGGVRGRLVHYGYTF. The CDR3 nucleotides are TGTGCCAGCAATTTAGGAGGGGTCAGGGGGCGTTTAGTACACTATGGCTACACCTTC. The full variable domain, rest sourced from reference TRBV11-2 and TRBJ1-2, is EAGVAQSPRYKIIEKRQSVAFWCNPISGHATLYWYQQILGQGPKLLIQFQNNGVVDDSQLPKDRFSAERLKGVDSTLKIQPAKLEDSAVYLCASNLGGVRGRLVHYGYTFGSGTRLTVV.

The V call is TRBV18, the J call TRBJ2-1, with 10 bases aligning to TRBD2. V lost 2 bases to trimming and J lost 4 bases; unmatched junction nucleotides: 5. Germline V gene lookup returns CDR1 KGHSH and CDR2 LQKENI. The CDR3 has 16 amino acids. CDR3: CASSPASGRSYNEQFF. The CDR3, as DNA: TGTGCCAGCTCACCAGCTAGCGGGAGAAGTTACAATGAGCAGTTCTTC.

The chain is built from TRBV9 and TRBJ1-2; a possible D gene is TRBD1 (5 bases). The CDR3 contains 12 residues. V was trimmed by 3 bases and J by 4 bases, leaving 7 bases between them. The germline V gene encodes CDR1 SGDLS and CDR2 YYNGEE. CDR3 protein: CASSATAYGYTF. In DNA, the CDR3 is TGTGCCAGCAGCGCGACAGCCTATGGCTACACCTTC.

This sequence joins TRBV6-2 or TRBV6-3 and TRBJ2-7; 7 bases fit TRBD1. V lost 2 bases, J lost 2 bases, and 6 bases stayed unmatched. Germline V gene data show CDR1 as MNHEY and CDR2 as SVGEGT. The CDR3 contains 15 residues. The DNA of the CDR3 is TGTGCCAGCAGTTACGTACTTCAGGGGGCCTACGAGCAGTACTTC. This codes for CASSYVLQGAYEQYF.

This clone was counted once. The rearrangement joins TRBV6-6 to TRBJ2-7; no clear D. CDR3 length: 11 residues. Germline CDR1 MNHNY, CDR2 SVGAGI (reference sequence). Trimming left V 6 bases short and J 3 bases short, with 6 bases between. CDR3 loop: CASRQYYEQYF. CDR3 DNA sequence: TGTGCCAGCAGGCAGTACTACGAGCAGTACTTC.

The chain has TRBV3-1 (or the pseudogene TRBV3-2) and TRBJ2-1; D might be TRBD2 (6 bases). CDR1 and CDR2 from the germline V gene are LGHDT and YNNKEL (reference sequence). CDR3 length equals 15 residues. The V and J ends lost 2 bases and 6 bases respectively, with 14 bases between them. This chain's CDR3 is CASSQRGGSGNEQFF. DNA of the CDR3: TGTGCCAGCAGCCAACGGGGCGGTAGCGGCAATGAGCAGTTCTTC.

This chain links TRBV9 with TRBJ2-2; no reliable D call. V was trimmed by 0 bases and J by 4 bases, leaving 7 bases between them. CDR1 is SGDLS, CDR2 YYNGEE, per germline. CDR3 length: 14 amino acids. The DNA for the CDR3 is TGTGCCAGCAGCGTAGACGGTAGCACCGGGGAGCTGTTTTTT. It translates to CASSVDGSTGELFF.

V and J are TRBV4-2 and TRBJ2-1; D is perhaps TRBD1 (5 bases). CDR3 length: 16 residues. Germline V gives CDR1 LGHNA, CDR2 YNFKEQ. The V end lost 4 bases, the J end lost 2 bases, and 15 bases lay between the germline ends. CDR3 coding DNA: TGTGCCAGCAGCCTCACCGGGCAGGGCCCCTACAATGAGCAGTTCTTC. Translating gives CASSLTGQGPYNEQFF.

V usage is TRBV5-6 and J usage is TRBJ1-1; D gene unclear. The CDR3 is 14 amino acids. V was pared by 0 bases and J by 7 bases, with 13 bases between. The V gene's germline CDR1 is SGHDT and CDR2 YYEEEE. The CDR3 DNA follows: TGTGCCAGCAGCTTGGGAGGGTCGGGGTTTGAAGCTTTCTTT. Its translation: CASSLGGSGFEAFF. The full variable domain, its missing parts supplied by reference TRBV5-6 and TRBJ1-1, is DAGVTQSPTHLIKTRGQQVTLRCSPKSGHDTVSWYQQALGQGPQFIFQYYEEEERQRGNFPDRFSGHQFPNYSSELNVNALLLGDSALYLCASSLGGSGFEAFFGQGTRLTVV.

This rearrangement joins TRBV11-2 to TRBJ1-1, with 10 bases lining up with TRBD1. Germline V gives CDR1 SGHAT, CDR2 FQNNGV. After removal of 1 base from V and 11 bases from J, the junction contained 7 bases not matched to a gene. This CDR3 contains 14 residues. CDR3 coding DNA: TGTGCCAGCAGCTTAGGTACCGGGACAGGGGTTGCTTTCTTT. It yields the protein CASSLGTGTGVAFF.

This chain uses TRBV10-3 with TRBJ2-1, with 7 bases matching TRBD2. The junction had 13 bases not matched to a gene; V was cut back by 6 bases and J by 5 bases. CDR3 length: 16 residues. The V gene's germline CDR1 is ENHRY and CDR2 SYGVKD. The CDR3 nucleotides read TGTGCCATCAGCTACGAGGCCGGGACTACCAACAATGAGCAGTTCTTC. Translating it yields CAISYEAGTTNNEQFF.

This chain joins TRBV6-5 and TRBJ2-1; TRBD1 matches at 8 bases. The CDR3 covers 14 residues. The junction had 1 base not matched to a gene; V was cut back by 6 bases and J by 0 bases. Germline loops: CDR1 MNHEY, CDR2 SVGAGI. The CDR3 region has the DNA TGTGCCAGCAGGGGGACAGGCTCCTACAATGAGCAGTTCTTC. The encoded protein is CASRGTGSYNEQFF.

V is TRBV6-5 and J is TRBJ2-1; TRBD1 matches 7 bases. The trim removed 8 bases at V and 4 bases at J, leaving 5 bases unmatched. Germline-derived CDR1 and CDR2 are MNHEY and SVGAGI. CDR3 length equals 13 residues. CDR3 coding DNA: TGTGCCAGCTTCGGGACAGTATACAATGAGCAGTTCTTC. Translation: CASFGTVYNEQFF.

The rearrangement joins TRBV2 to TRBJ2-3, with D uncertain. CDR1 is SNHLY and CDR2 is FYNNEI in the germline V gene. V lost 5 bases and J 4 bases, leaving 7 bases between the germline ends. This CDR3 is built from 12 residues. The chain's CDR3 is CASSRLSDTQYF. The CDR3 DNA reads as TGTGCCAGCAGTCGACTGTCAGATACGCAGTATTTT.

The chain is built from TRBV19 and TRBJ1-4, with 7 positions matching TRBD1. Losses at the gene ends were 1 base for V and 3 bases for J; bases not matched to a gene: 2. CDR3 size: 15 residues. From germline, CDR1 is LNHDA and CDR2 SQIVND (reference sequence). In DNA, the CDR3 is TGTGCCAGTAGTATAGGCGGGACAGCTAATGAAAAACTGTTTTTT. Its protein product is CASSIGGTANEKLFF.

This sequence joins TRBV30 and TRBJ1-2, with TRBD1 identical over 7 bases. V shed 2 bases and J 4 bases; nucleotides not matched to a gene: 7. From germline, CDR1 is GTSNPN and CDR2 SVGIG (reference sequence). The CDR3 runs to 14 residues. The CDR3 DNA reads TGTGCCTGGAGTAGTAGGGGGCGGGGCTATGGCTACACCTTC. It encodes CAWSSRGRGYGYTF. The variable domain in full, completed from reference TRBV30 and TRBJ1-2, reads SQTIHQWPATLVQPVGSPLSLECTVEGTSNPNLYWYRQAAGRGLQLLFYSVGIGQISSEVPQNLSASRPQDRQFILSSKKLLLSDSGFYLCAWSSRGRGYGYTFGSGTRLTVV.

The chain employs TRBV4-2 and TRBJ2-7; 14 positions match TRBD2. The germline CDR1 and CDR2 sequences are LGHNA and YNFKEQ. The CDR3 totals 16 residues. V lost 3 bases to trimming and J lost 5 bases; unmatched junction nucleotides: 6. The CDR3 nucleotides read TGTGCCAGCAGCCAGGGCACGGGACTAGCGGGAGACGAGCAGTACTTC. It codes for CASSQGTGLAGDEQYF.

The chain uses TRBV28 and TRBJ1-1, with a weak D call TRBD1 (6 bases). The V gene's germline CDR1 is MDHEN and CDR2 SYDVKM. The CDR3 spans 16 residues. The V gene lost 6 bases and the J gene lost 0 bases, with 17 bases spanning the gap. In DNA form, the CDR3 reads TGTGCCAGCAGATGGGGGCAGACCCTTTTGAACACTGAAGCTTTCTTT. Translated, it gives CASRWGQTLLNTEAFF.

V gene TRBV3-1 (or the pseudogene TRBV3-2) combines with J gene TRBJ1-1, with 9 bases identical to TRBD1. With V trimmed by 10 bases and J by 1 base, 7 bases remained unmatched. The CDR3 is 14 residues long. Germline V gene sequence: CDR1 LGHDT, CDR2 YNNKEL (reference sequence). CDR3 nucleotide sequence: TGTGCCACCTGGGACAGGGATCCGAACACTGAAGCTTTCTTT. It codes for CATWDRDPNTEAFF.

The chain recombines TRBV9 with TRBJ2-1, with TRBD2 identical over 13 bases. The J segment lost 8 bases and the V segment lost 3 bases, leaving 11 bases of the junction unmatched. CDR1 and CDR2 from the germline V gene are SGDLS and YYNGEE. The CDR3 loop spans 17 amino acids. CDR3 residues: CASSGGLAGFKRDEQFF. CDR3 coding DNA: TGTGCCAGCAGCGGGGGACTAGCGGGATTTAAACGTGATGAGCAGTTCTTC.

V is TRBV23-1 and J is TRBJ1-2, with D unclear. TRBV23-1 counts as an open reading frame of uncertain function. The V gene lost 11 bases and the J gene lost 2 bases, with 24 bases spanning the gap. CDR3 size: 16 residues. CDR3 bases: TGCGCCCCTCGGCAGGACTCCCCCTGGACCAACTATGGCTACACCTTC. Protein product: CAPRQDSPWTNYGYTF.

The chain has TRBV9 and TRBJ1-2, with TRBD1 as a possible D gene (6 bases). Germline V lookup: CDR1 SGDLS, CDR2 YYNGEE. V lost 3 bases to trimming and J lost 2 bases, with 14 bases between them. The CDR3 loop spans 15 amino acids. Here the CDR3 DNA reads TGTGCCAGCAGCGCCTCTTTGGACAGCAACTATGGCTACACCTTC. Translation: CASSASLDSNYGYTF.

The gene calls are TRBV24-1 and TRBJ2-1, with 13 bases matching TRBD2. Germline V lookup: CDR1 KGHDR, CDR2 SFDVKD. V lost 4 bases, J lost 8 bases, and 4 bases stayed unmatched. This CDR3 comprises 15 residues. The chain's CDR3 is CATSDWTSGSHEQFF. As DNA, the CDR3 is TGTGCCACCAGTGACTGGACTAGCGGGAGCCATGAGCAGTTCTTC.